Below are 19 T cell receptor beta chains sequenced from a single sample in a study of cytomegalovirus exposure and HLA in healthy donors. 13 Jbeta primers and 60 Vbeta primers were used for the PCR. Produced via immunoSEQ multiplex PCR; TCRdb's table is partial and in-frame only. The data contain tens of thousands of clones, about four fifths of them singletons. The sample comprised PBMCs. The receptors derive from a man between 18 and 29 years old in good health and CMV-seropositive.

This clone appeared a few times. This chain uses TRBV6-5 with TRBJ2-7; 10 nucleotides match TRBD2. Germline V lookup: CDR1 MNHEY, CDR2 SVGAGI. CDR3 length: 13 amino acids. V shed 8 bases and J 2 bases; nucleotides not matched to a gene: 3. The CDR3 sequence is CASGLAGAYEQYF. The CDR3 nucleotides read TGTGCCAGCGGTCTAGCGGGAGCCTACGAGCAGTACTTC.

The sample holds one count of this clone. The CDR3 loop is CASSSQGAMGTEAFF. CDR3 sequence (DNA): TGTGCCAGCAGCAGTCAGGGGGCCATGGGGACTGAAGCTTTCTTT. The chain combines TRBV6-1 with TRBJ1-1; the match to TRBD1 covers 8 bases. The germline V gene encodes CDR1 MNHNS and CDR2 SASEGT. This CDR3 contains 15 residues. Unmatched junction bases numbered 11, after V lost 6 bases and J lost 5 bases.

This clone has just a few counts. This rearrangement joins TRBV6-1 to TRBJ2-2, with D possibly matching TRBD2 (6 bases). From germline, CDR1 is MNHNS and CDR2 SASEGT. The CDR3 runs 14 residues. Trimming took off 7 bases at V and 2 bases at J, with 11 bases between the two ends. DNA of the CDR3: TGTGCCAGCAACACGGGACTTAACACCGGGGAGCTGTTTTTT. Translated, it gives CASNTGLNTGELFF.

This chain joins TRBV2 and TRBJ2-5, with a possible D match to TRBD2 (6 bases). V was cut by 7 bases and J by 5 bases, with 8 bases left in between. Germline CDR1 and CDR2: SNHLY and FYNNEI. This CDR3 region has 11 residues. CDR3 in DNA: TGTGCCAGCAACGGAGGGGAGACCCAGTACTTC. Residues: CASNGGETQYF.

This clone was detected a few times. This chain uses TRBV29-1 with TRBJ2-7; 8 bases are a match to TRBD1. The germline V gene has CDR1 SQVTM and CDR2 ANQGSEA. CDR3 length equals 13 residues. The V segment lost 7 bases and the J segment 3 bases; nucleotides outside the gene matches: 8. CDR3 residues: CSGKGTGLYEQYF. The CDR3 bases are TGCAGCGGTAAGGGGACAGGACTCTACGAGCAGTACTTC.

The V and J genes are TRBV4-1 and TRBJ2-5; possibly TRBD1 for D (6 bases). The CDR3 is made up of 17 amino acids. CDR1 is MGHRA and CDR2 is YSYEKL in the germline V gene. The V end was cut by 3 bases, the J end by 2 bases, with 19 bases between. The CDR3 loop reads CASSHKATGTRQETQYF. The CDR3 DNA reads as TGCGCCAGCAGCCATAAAGCCACAGGGACCAGACAAGAGACCCAGTACTTC.

V usage is TRBV28 and J usage is TRBJ1-1, with D possibly matching TRBD1 (6 bases). This CDR3 has 14 amino acids. Trimming took off 6 bases at V and 2 bases at J, with 13 bases between the two ends. The germline V gene encodes CDR1 MDHEN and CDR2 SYDVKM. CDR3 residues: CASRTQGINTEAFF. The CDR3 DNA reads as TGTGCCAGCAGAACGCAGGGGATTAACACTGAAGCTTTCTTT.

This clone was seen once. The genes are TRBV28 and TRBJ1-4; D may be TRBD1 (6 bases). The V gene lost 6 bases and the J gene lost 14 bases, with 16 bases spanning the gap. Germline CDR1 reads MDHEN; CDR2 reads SYDVKM. This CDR3 is built from 12 residues. DNA for the CDR3: TGTGCCAGCAGCTCCGGGACACGGAGGCTGTTTTTT. It is translated as CASSSGTRRLFF.

The V gene is TRBV11-2, the J gene TRBJ2-3; D gene ambiguous. The germline V gene has CDR1 SGHAT and CDR2 FQNNGV. The CDR3 consists of 15 residues. V lost 2 bases to trimming and J lost 6 bases, with 15 bases between them. Written as DNA, the CDR3 is TGTGCCAGCAGCTTAAATTCCTGGGCTCCGGATACGCAGTATTTT. Translation: CASSLNSWAPDTQYF. The whole variable domain, filled in from reference TRBV11-2 and TRBJ2-3, reads EAGVAQSPRYKIIEKRQSVAFWCNPISGHATLYWYQQILGQGPKLLIQFQNNGVVDDSQLPKDRFSAERLKGVDSTLKIQPAKLEDSAVYLCASSLNSWAPDTQYFGPGTRLTVL.

The chain uses TRBV9 and TRBJ1-1; a possible D gene is TRBD1 (5 bases). The CDR3 consists of 13 residues. The germline gives CDR1 SGDLS, CDR2 YYNGEE. Trimming removed 7 bases from V and 0 bases from J, with 10 bases in between. The CDR3 DNA follows: TGTGCCAGCGCGGAGACAGTGAACACTGAAGCTTTCTTT. Translation: CASAETVNTEAFF.

This chain uses TRBV25-1 with TRBJ2-7, with 9 nucleotides matching TRBD2. CDR1 is MGHDK, CDR2 SYGVNS, per germline. Trimming took 6 bases from V and 1 from J; bases not matched to a gene: 7. There are 15 residues in the CDR3. The CDR3 DNA follows: TGTGCCAGCAGCGGCCGGACTAGCGCGTCCTACGAGCAGTACTTC. The encoded protein is CASSGRTSASYEQYF.

This clone has more than one count but fewer than ten. The chain links TRBV7-6 to TRBJ1-1, with D possibly matching TRBD1 (5 bases). This CDR3 comprises 16 residues. Per germline, CDR1 SGHVS and CDR2 FNYEAQ. V was trimmed by 6 bases and J by 8 bases, leaving 25 bases between them. Here the CDR3 DNA reads TGTGCCAGCAGTTCACTCCCCATACACGGGGGGATCGAAGCTTTCTTT. This codes for CASSSLPIHGGIEAFF.

The chain carries TRBV5-6 and TRBJ2-1; TRBD1 matches 11 bases. The CDR3 length is 16 residues. Germline CDR1 is SGHDT and CDR2 is YYEEEE. Trimming removed 2 bases from V and 5 bases from J; junction bases left unmatched: 6. The CDR3 region is CASSLGGQGGDNEQFF. For the CDR3, the DNA is TGTGCCAGCAGCTTAGGGGGACAGGGGGGAGACAATGAGCAGTTCTTC.

This chain's CDR3 is CASSVDGGNTEAFF. For the CDR3, the DNA is TGTGCCAGCAGCGTAGATGGCGGGAACACTGAAGCTTTCTTT. The V and J genes are TRBV9 and TRBJ1-1, with D hard to call. Germline CDR1 is SGDLS and CDR2 is YYNGEE. The CDR3 is 14 amino acids. The ends were cut back, 0 bases at V and 1 base at J, with 7 bases in the middle.

The chain is built from TRBV14 and TRBJ2-1; D remains ambiguous. CDR1 is SGHDN, CDR2 FVKESK, per germline. This CDR3 has 11 residues. Between the trimmed V and J ends, which lost 4 bases and 9 bases, there was a span of 7 bases. CDR3 sequence (DNA): TGTGCCAGCAGCCGATTTAGTGAGCAGTTCTTC. Its protein product is CASSRFSEQFF.

V gene TRBV2 combines with J gene TRBJ2-3; 7 bases fit TRBD2. Germline V gene data show CDR1 as SNHLY and CDR2 as FYNNEI. CDR3 size: 20 residues. The J segment lost 4 bases and the V segment lost 1 base, leaving 20 bases of the junction unmatched. In DNA form, the CDR3 reads TGTGCCAGCAGTGAAGTGGGGTCGGTGGCGGGAGCCTCGGGTGCAGATACGCAGTATTTT. Amino acids: CASSEVGSVAGASGADTQYF.

V and J are TRBV5-1 and TRBJ1-1; D uncertain. Germline CDR1 and CDR2: SGHRS and YFSETQ. CDR3 length equals 14 residues. The V and J ends lost 2 bases and 11 bases respectively, with 19 bases between them. The DNA of the CDR3 is TGCGCCAGCAGCTTACAGAAGGGAGGGCCTGGGGCTTTCTTT. Encoded protein: CASSLQKGGPGAFF.

The J gene is TRBJ1-1, the V gene TRBV10-3; 7 nucleotides match TRBD1. The CDR3 has 13 residues. V lost 10 bases, J lost 0 bases, and 5 bases stayed unmatched. CDR1 ENHRY and CDR2 SYGVKD come from the germline V gene. The CDR3 protein is CATTGVLNTEAFF. The DNA of the CDR3 is TGTGCCACCACAGGGGTTTTGAACACTGAAGCTTTCTTT.

The chain carries TRBV4-1 and TRBJ2-1, with D uncertain. Germline CDR1 and CDR2: MGHRA and YSYEKL. The ends were cut back, 1 base at V and 7 bases at J, with 5 bases in the middle. This CDR3 has 12 amino acids. CDR3 in amino acids: CASSQGGNEQFF. DNA for the CDR3: TGCGCCAGCAGCCAAGGAGGAAATGAGCAGTTCTTC.